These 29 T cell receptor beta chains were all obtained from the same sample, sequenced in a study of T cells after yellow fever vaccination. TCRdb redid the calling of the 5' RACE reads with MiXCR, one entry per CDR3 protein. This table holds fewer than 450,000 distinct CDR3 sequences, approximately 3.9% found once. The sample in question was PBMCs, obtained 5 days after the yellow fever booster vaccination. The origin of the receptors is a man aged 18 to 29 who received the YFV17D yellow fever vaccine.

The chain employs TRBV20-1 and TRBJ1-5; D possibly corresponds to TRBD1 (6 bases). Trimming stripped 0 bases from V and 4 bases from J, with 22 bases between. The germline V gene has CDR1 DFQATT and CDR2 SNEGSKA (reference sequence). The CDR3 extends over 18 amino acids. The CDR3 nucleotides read TGCAGTGCTAGAGATCGCGGGGGGGCGCGGGTCGTTAATCAGCCCCAGCATTTT. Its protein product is CSARDRGGARVVNQPQHF.

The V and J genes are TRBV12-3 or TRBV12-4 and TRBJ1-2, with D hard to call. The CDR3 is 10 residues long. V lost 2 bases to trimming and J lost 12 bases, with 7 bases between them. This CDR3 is CASSLTSHTF. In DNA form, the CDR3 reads TGTGCCAGCAGTTTAACCTCTCACACCTTC.

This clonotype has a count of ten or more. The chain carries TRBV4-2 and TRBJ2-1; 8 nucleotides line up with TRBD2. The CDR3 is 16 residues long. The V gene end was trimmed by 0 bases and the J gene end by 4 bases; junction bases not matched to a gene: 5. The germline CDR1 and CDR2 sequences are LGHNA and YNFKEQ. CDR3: CASSQEGLAGYNEQFF. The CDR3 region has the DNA TGTGCCAGCAGCCAAGAGGGGCTAGCGGGTTACAATGAGCAGTTCTTC.

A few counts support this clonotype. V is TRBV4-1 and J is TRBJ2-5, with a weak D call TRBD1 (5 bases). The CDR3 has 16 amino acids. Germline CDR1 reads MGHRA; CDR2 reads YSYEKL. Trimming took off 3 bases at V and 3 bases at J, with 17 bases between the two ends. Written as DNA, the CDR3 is TGCGCCAGCAGCCATGCCAGGGTCTCCTTGGAAGAGACCCAGTACTTC. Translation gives CASSHARVSLEETQYF.

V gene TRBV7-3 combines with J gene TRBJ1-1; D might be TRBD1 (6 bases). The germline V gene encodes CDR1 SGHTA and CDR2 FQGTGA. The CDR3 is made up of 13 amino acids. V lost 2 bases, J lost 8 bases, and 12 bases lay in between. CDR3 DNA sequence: TGTGCCAGCAGCTTATCAGGGGTTTCCGAAGCTTTCTTT. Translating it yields CASSLSGVSEAFF. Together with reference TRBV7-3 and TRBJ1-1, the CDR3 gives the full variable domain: GAGVSQTPSNKVTEKGKYVELRCDPISGHTALYWYRQSLGQGPEFLIYFQGTGAADDSGLPNDRFFAVRPEGSVSTLKIQRTERGDSAVYLCASSLSGVSEAFFGQGTRLTVV.

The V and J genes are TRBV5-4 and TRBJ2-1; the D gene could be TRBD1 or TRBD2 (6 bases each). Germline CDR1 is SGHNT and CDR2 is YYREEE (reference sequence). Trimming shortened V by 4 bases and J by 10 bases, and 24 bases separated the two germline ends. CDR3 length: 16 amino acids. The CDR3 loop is CASSVDRGGSRGEQFF. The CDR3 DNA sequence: TGTGCCAGCAGCGTAGACAGAGGGGGGTCGAGGGGGGAGCAGTTCTTC.

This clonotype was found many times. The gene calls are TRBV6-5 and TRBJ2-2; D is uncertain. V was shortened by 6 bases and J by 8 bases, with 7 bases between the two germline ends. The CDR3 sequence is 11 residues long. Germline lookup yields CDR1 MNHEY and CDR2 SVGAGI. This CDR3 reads CASRSLGELFF. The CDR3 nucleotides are TGTGCCAGCAGATCGCTAGGGGAGCTGTTTTTT.

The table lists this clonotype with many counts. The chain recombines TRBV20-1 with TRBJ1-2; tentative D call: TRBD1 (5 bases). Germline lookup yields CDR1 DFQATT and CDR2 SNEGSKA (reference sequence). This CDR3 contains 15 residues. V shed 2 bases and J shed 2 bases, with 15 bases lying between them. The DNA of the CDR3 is TGCAGTGCTAGAACCTACGGGGGACCAAACTATGGCTACACCTTC. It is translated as CSARTYGGPNYGYTF.

CDR3 sequence: CASSRDGFRDTQYF. The CDR3 coding sequence is TGCGCCAGCAGTAGGGACGGCTTTAGGGATACGCAGTATTTT. J is TRBJ2-3 and V is TRBV5-1; D is possibly TRBD1 or TRBD2 (5 bases each). This CDR3 contains 14 residues. V gave up 5 bases and J gave up 6 bases, with 16 bases separating them. The germline V gene encodes CDR1 SGHRS and CDR2 YFSETQ.

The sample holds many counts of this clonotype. The CDR3 sequence is CASSVDEGFAEAFF. CDR3 DNA: TGTGCCAGCAGCGTAGATGAGGGGTTCGCTGAAGCTTTCTTT. The chain carries TRBV9 and TRBJ1-1; D perhaps matches TRBD1 (5 bases). V dropped 0 bases and J dropped 6 bases, with 12 bases sitting between them. The CDR3 covers 14 residues. The germline V gene has CDR1 SGDLS and CDR2 YYNGEE.

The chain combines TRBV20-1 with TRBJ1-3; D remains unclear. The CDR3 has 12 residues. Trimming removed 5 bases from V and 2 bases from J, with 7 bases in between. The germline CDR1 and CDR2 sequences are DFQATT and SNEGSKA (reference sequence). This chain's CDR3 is CSAHTPGNTIYF. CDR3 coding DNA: TGCAGTGCTCATACTCCTGGAAACACCATATATTTT.

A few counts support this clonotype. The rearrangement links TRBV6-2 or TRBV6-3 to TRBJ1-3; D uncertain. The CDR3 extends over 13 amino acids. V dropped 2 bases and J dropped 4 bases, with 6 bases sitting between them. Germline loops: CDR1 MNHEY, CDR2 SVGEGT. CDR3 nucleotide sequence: TGTGCCAGCAGTTACGGGTACGGAAACACCATATATTTT. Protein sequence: CASSYGYGNTIYF.

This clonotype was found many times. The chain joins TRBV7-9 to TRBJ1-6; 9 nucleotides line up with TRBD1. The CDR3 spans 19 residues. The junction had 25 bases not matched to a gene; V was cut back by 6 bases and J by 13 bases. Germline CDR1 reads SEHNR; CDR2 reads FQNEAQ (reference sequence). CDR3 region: CASSSLGTGLSRGDSPLHF. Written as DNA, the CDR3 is TGTGCCAGCAGTTCACTAGGGACAGGGCTCTCCCGGGGGGACTCCCCCCTCCACTTT. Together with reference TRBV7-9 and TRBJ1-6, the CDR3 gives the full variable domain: DTGVSQNPRHKITKRGQNVTFRCDPISEHNRLYWYRQTLGQGPEFLTYFQNEAQLEKSRLLSDRFSAERPKGSFSTLEIQRTEQGDSAMYLCASSSLGTGLSRGDSPLHFGNGTRLTVT.

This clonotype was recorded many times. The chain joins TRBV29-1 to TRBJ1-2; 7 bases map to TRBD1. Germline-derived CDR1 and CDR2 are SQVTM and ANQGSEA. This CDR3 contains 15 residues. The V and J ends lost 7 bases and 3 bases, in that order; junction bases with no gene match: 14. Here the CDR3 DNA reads TGCAGCGCCCGGCAGACAGGGAGACCTGACTATGGCTACACCTTC. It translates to CSARQTGRPDYGYTF.

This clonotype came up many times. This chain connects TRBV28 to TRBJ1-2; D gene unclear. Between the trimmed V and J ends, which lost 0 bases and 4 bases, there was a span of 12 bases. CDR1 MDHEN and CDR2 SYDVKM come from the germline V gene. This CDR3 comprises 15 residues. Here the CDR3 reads CASSLCTECGYGYTF. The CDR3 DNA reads TGTGCCAGCAGTTTATGCACGGAATGTGGCTATGGCTACACCTTC.

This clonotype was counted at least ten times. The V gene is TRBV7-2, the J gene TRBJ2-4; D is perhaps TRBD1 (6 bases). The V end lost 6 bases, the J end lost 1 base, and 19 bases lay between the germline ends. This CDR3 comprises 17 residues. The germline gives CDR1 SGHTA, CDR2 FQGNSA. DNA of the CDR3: TGTGCCAGCAGGGCGACAGGAGGTTGGGTTGCCAAAAACATTCAGTACTTC. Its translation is CASRATGGWVAKNIQYF.

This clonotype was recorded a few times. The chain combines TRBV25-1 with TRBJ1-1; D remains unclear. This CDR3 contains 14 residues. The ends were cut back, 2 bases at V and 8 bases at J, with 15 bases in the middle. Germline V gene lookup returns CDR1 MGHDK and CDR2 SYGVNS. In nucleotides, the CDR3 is TGTGCCAGCAGTGAAGTTTCCAGGTCCATCGAAGCTTTCTTT. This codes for CASSEVSRSIEAFF.

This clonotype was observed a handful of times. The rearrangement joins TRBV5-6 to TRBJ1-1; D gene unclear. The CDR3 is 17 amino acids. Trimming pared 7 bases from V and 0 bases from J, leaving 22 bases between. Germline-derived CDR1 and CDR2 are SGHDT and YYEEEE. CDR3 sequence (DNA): TGTGCCAGCCTCCCTGGGGTAGGTTTCGGGGTGAACACTGAAGCTTTCTTT. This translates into CASLPGVGFGVNTEAFF.

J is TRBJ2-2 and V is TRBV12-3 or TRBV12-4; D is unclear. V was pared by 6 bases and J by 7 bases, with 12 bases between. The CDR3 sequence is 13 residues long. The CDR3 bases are TGTGCCAGCAGCCCACGAGCCAGCGGGGAGCTGTTTTTT. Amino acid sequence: CASSPRASGELFF.

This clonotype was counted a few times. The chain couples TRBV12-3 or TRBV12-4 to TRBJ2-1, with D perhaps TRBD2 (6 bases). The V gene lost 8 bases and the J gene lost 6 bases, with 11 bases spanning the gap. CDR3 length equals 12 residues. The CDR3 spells CASGGAGNEQFF. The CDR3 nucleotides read TGTGCCAGCGGGGGAGCGGGCAATGAGCAGTTCTTC.

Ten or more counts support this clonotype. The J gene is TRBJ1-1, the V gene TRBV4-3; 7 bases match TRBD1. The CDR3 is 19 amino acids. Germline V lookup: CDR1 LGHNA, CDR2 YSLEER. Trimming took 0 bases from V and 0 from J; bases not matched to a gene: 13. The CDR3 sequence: CASSQEWIRGRIMNTEAFF. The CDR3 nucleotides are TGCGCCAGCAGCCAAGAATGGATCAGGGGGAGGATAATGAACACTGAAGCTTTCTTT.

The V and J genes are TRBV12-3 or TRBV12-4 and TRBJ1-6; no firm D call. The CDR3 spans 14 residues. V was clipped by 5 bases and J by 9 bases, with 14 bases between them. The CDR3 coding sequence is TGTGCCAGCAGTCTAAAGGGTATAAGTTCACCCCTCCACTTT. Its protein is CASSLKGISSPLHF.

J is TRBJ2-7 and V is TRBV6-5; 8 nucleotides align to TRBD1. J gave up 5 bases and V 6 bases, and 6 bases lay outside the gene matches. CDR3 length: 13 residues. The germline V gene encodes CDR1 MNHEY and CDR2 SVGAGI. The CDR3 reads CASSRTGIDEQYV. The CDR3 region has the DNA TGTGCCAGCAGCCGGACAGGGATCGACGAGCAGTACGTC.

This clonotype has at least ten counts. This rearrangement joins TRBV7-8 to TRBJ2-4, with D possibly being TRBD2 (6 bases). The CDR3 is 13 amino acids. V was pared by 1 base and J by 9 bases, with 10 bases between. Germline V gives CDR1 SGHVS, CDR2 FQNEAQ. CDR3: CASSLGGDPIQYF. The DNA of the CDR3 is TGTGCCAGCAGCTTAGGGGGGGATCCCATTCAGTACTTC.

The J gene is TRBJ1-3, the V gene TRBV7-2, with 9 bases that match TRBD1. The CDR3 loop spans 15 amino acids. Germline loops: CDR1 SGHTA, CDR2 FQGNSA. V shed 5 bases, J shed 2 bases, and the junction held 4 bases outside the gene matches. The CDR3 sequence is CASSTWTGAGNTIYF. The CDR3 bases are TGTGCCAGCAGCACATGGACAGGGGCTGGAAACACCATATATTTT.

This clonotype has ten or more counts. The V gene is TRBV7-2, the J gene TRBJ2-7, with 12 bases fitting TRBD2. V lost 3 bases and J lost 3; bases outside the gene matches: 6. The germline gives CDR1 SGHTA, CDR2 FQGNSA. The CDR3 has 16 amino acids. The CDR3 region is CASSLGGLAGVYEQYV. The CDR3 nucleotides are TGTGCCAGCAGCTTGGGGGGACTAGCGGGCGTCTACGAGCAGTACGTC.

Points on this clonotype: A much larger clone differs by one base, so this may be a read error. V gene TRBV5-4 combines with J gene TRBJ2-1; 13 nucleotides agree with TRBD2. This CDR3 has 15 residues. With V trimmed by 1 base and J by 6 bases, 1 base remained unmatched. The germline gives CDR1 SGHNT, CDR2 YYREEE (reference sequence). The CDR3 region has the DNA TGTGCCAGCAGCTTGACTAGCGGGGGGGCCAATGAGCAGTTCTTC. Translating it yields CASSLTSGGANEQFF.

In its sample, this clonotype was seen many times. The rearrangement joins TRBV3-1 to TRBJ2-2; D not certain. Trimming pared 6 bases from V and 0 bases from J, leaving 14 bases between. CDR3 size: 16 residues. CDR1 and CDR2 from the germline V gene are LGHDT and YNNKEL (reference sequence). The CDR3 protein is CASSPTVSTNTGELFF. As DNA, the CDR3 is TGTGCCAGCAGTCCGACCGTGTCCACGAACACCGGGGAGCTGTTTTTT. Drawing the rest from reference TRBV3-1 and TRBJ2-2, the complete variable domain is DTAVSQTPKYLVTQMGNDKSIKCEQNLGHDTMYWYKQDSKKFLKIMFSYNNKELIINETVPNRFSPKSPDKAHLNLHINSLELGDSAVYFCASSPTVSTNTGELFFGEGSRLTVL.

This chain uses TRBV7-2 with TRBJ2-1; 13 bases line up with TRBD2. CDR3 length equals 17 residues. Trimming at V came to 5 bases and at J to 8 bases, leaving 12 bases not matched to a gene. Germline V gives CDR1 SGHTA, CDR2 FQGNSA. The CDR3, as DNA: TGTGCCAGCAGCCAGACTCCGACTAGCGGGGGGCGAGATGAGCAGTTCTTC. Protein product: CASSQTPTSGGRDEQFF.